This T cell receptor (beta chain) was identified in a study of blood T cell repertoires in COVID-19. Study-level information: Acute-phase and convalescent COVID-19 samples originated in the United States, Italy and Spain.

Repertoires were generated with immunoSEQ multiplex PCR, while TCRdb's copy carries only in-frame clones and drops some. This repertoire shows 200,000 to 250,000 clones, 80% to 90% found once; its top ten account for approximately 2.6%. The sequencing sample was made of peripheral blood. The receptor was isolated from a man in his thirties or forties with COVID-19, enrolled during active disease.

CDR3: CASRSTGIISNQPQHF. The CDR3 DNA follows: TGTGCCAGCAGATCCACAGGGATTATTAGCAATCAGCCCCAGCATTTT. The chain employs TRBV2 and TRBJ1-5; perhaps TRBD1 as D (6 bases). CDR3 length: 16 amino acids. Germline values: CDR1 SNHLY, CDR2 FYNNEI. The V end was cut by 6 bases, the J end by 0 bases, with 15 bases between.